This entry lists 17 T cell receptor beta chains sequenced from one sample in a study of cytomegalovirus exposure and HLA in healthy donors. Clones were sequenced by immunoSEQ multiplex PCR, and TCRdb holds only the in-frame ones, with some missing. The data show 250,000 to 350,000 clones, with around 87% seen just once and about 0.9% held by the top ten. The sample taken for sequencing was PBMCs. The receptors were sampled from a woman younger than 35 in good health and CMV-seronegative.

This clone showed up just once. The chain is built from TRBV7-2 and TRBJ2-3; 10 nucleotides agree with TRBD2. This CDR3 has 17 amino acids. Looked up from germline, CDR1 is SGHTA and CDR2 is FQGNSA. Losses at the gene ends were 8 bases for V and 4 bases for J; bases not matched to a gene: 15. DNA of the CDR3: TGTGCCAGCGAGCTCCCGAAGGGGCTAGCGGGAGCAGATACGCAGTATTTT. Protein product: CASELPKGLAGADTQYF.

This chain links TRBV30 with TRBJ2-5, with D possibly TRBD2 on 6 matching bases. The ends were cut back, 1 base at V and 5 bases at J, with 8 bases in the middle. The CDR3 length is 12 residues. Germline V gene sequence: CDR1 GTSNPN, CDR2 SVGIG (reference sequence). This CDR3 is CAWSGLGETQYF. CDR3 nucleotide sequence: TGTGCCTGGAGTGGACTAGGTGAGACCCAGTACTTC.

The chain carries TRBV6-5 and TRBJ1-4; TRBD1 is a possible D gene (6 bases). The germline CDR1 and CDR2 sequences are MNHEY and SVGAGI. Deletions cut 5 bases from V and 10 bases from J, with 17 bases between. The CDR3 has 14 residues. DNA of the CDR3: TGTGCCAGCAGTAATCAGGGGCCGGGGGGAAAACTGTTTTTT. Residues: CASSNQGPGGKLFF.

The rearrangement links TRBV29-1 to TRBJ1-5; 7 positions match TRBD1. V gave up 8 bases and J gave up 3 bases; unmatched junction bases: 7. The germline gives CDR1 SQVTM, CDR2 ANQGSEA. The CDR3 totals 13 residues. CDR3 sequence (DNA): TGCAGCACGGGAACAGGGGACAATCAGCCCCAGCATTTT. This gives the protein CSTGTGDNQPQHF.

The chain uses TRBV5-1 and TRBJ2-1, with 12 bases matching TRBD2. From germline, CDR1 is SGHRS and CDR2 YFSETQ. This CDR3 comprises 15 residues. The V segment lost 3 bases and the J segment 4 bases; nucleotides outside the gene matches: 2. The chain's CDR3 is CASSWTSGAYNEQFF. CDR3 nucleotides: TGCGCCAGCAGCTGGACTAGCGGGGCTTACAATGAGCAGTTCTTC.

The gene calls are TRBV2 and TRBJ2-7, with 8 bases aligning to TRBD2. V lost 6 bases and J lost 5; bases outside the gene matches: 6. This CDR3 spans 13 amino acids. Germline loops: CDR1 SNHLY, CDR2 FYNNEI. As DNA, the CDR3 is TGTGCCAGCAGCAGACTAGCGCTCAACGAGCAGTACTTC. It yields the protein CASSRLALNEQYF.

In this sample, this clone turned up a few times. The chain has TRBV6-1 and TRBJ2-5; TRBD2 matches 10 bases. The CDR3 runs to 15 residues. V dropped 3 bases and J dropped 5; count of bases not matched to a gene: 6. Germline CDR1 MNHNS, CDR2 SASEGT. The CDR3, as DNA: TGTGCCAGCAGTGAGTCACTAGCGGGATTGGAGACCCAGTACTTC. It is translated as CASSESLAGLETQYF.

V gene TRBV29-1 combines with J gene TRBJ1-5, with TRBD1 as a possible D gene (6 bases). This CDR3 has 13 residues. V dropped 4 bases and J dropped 2 bases, with 9 bases sitting between them. The germline gives CDR1 SQVTM, CDR2 ANQGSEA. The DNA of the CDR3 is TGCAGCGTTGGGGCAGGGGGCAATCAGCCCCAGCATTTT. Its translation is CSVGAGGNQPQHF.

The J gene is TRBJ2-7, the V gene TRBV5-1; a weak D match, TRBD2 (5 bases). V shed 1 base and J shed 2 bases, with 13 bases lying between them. CDR1 and CDR2 from the germline V gene are SGHRS and YFSETQ. The CDR3 totals 15 residues. DNA of the CDR3: TGCGCCAGCAGCTTGTCGGCGGGTGCACCCTACGAGCAGTACTTC. The encoded protein is CASSLSAGAPYEQYF.

This clone was recorded only once. This chain links TRBV7-8 with TRBJ2-7; TRBD1 might be the D (5 bases). Trimming took off 5 bases at V and 3 bases at J, with 14 bases between the two ends. This CDR3 comprises 14 residues. Germline V lookup: CDR1 SGHVS, CDR2 FQNEAQ. The CDR3 sequence: CASSLQGSNYEQYF. The CDR3 nucleotides are TGTGCCAGCAGCCTTCAGGGTTCTAACTACGAGCAGTACTTC.

CDR3 DNA: TGTGCCAGCAGTACCCTAGCGGACCGCCGGGAGTATGAGCAGTTCTTC. Protein: CASSTLADRREYEQFF. The V and J genes are TRBV25-1 and TRBJ2-1; 7 bases map to TRBD2. CDR3 length: 16 residues. Germline V CDR1 and CDR2: MGHDK, SYGVNS. The junction had 15 bases not matched to a gene; V was cut back by 5 bases and J by 8 bases. The full variable domain, its missing parts supplied by reference TRBV25-1 and TRBJ2-1, is EADIYQTPRYLVIGTGKKITLECSQTMGHDKMYWYQQDPGMELHLIHYSYGVNSTEKGDLSSESTVSRIRTEHFPLTLESARPSHTSQYLCASSTLADRREYEQFFGPGTRLTVL.

The chain combines TRBV6-5 with TRBJ2-7; 7 bases line up with TRBD2. Trimming at V came to 2 bases and at J to 6 bases, leaving 10 bases not matched to a gene. Germline-derived CDR1 and CDR2 are MNHEY and SVGAGI. The CDR3 covers 15 residues. The chain's CDR3 is CASSYDRRERGEQYF. The CDR3 bases are TGTGCCAGCAGTTACGATAGGCGGGAGCGTGGCGAGCAGTACTTC.

This chain links TRBV19 with TRBJ2-7, with D tentatively TRBD2 (5 bases). Germline CDR1 reads LNHDA; CDR2 reads SQIVND (reference sequence). Trimming took 7 bases from V and 0 from J, leaving 10 bases between them. CDR3 length: 13 amino acids. This chain's CDR3 is CASMDSNSYEQYF. CDR3 DNA sequence: TGTGCCAGTATGGACTCAAACTCCTACGAGCAGTACTTC.

This sequence joins TRBV2 and TRBJ2-1; the D gene is possibly TRBD1 (5 bases). The CDR3 covers 14 residues. V gave up 4 bases and J gave up 5 bases, with 12 bases separating them. CDR1 and CDR2 (germline): SNHLY, FYNNEI. The CDR3 DNA follows: TGTGCCAGCAGTGGGGGCTACCAAGACAATGAGCAGTTCTTC. This sequence encodes CASSGGYQDNEQFF.

The V call is TRBV9, the J call TRBJ2-2; perhaps TRBD1 as D (5 bases). The V end was cut by 0 bases, the J end by 5 bases, with 11 bases between. From germline, CDR1 is SGDLS and CDR2 YYNGEE. The CDR3 has 15 amino acids. In DNA, the CDR3 is TGTGCCAGCAGCGTAGCAGGGTCCAGGACCGGGGAGCTGTTTTTT. Its protein product is CASSVAGSRTGELFF.

The chain combines TRBV28 with TRBJ2-5; D not certain. V was clipped by 8 bases and J by 5 bases, with 12 bases between them. Germline V gene data show CDR1 as MDHEN and CDR2 as SYDVKM. CDR3 length: 12 residues. The CDR3: CASSQVRETQYF. As DNA, the CDR3 is TGTGCCAGCTCCCAGGTCAGGGAGACCCAGTACTTC. Full variable domain (outside the CDR3, taken from reference TRBV28 and TRBJ2-5): DVKVTQSSRYLVKRTGEKVFLECVQDMDHENMFWYRQDPGLGLRLIYFSYDVKMKEKGDIPEGYSVSREKKERFSLILESASTNQTSMYLCASSQVRETQYFGPGTRLLVL.

This sequence joins TRBV2 and TRBJ2-7; 8 bases are a match to TRBD1. Unmatched junction bases numbered 11, after V lost 6 bases and J lost 7 bases. The CDR3 consists of 14 residues. In germline, CDR1 is SNHLY, CDR2 FYNNEI. The CDR3 nucleotides read TGTGCCAGCAGAGACAGGGGATTTCCGAGGGAGCAGTACTTC. Residues: CASRDRGFPREQYF.